This T cell receptor (beta chain) was observed in a study of OX40 agonist ivuxolimab in advanced cancers. Sequencing used immunoSEQ multiplex PCR; TCRdb keeps in-frame clones, though not all of them. The sample contains roughly 14,000 clones, about 82% of which appear only once. This clone was found a few times. The TCR sequence derives from an adult with an advanced solid tumor such as melanoma, head and neck, liver or kidney cancer. The specimen was CD4+ or CD8+ T cells sorted from blood, collected in a trial of the OX40 agonist ivuxolimab.

The CDR3 loop is CASSPTGQERYGYTF. The CDR3 DNA reads TGTGCCAGCAGCCCCACGGGACAGGAGCGCTATGGCTACACCTTC. The gene calls are TRBV7-9 and TRBJ1-2; 8 positions agree with TRBD1. With 5 bases clipped from V and 4 bases from J, the junction kept 9 bases outside the gene matches. Germline V gene lookup returns CDR1 SEHNR and CDR2 FQNEAQ (reference sequence). The CDR3 contains 15 residues.